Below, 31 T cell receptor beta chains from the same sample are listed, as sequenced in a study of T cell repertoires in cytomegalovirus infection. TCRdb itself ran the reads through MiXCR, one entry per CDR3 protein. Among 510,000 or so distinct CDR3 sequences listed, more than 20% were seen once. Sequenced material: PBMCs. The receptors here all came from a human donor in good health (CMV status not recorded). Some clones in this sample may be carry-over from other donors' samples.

This CDR3 reads CATSDRLADYTDTQYF. CDR3 nucleotide sequence: TGTGCCACCAGTGATCGACTAGCGGACTACACAGATACGCAGTATTTT. The chain combines TRBV24-1 with TRBJ2-3; 9 positions agree with TRBD2. V lost 3 bases, J lost 2 bases, and 5 bases stayed unmatched. Germline V gene data show CDR1 as KGHDR and CDR2 as SFDVKD. This CDR3 is 16 amino acids long.

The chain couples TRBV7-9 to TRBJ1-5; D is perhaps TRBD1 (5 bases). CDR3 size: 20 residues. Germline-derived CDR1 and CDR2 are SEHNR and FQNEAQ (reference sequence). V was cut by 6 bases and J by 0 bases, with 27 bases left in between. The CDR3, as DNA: TGTGCCAGCAGTATTTCCCGGGCAGGGAAGACCCCTTATAGCAATCAGCCCCAGCATTTT. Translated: CASSISRAGKTPYSNQPQHF. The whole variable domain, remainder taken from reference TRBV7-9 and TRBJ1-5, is DTGVSQNPRHKITKRGQNVTFRCDPISEHNRLYWYRQTLGQGPEFLTYFQNEAQLEKSRLLSDRFSAERPKGSFSTLEIQRTEQGDSAMYLCASSISRAGKTPYSNQPQHFGDGTRLSIL.

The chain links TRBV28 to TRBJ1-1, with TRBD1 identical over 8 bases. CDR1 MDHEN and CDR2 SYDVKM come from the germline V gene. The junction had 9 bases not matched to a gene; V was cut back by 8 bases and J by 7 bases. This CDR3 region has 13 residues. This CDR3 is CASGTTGQVEAFF. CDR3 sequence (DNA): TGTGCCAGCGGAACCACGGGACAGGTTGAAGCTTTCTTT.

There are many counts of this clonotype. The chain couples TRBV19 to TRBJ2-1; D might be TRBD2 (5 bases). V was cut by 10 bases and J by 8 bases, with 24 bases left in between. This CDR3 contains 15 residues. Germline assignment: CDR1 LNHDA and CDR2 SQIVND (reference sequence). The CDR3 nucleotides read TGTGCCACAAAACTCCTGGCAGCCGAGGGAGATGAGCAGTTCTTC. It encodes CATKLLAAEGDEQFF.

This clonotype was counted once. Here the CDR3 reads CASSASTGSYEQYF. Here the CDR3 DNA reads TGTGCCAGTAGTGCCTCCACAGGGAGCTACGAGCAGTACTTC. The chain carries TRBV19 and TRBJ2-7, with a possible D match to TRBD1 (6 bases). Trimming pared 5 bases from V and 3 bases from J, leaving 14 bases between. This CDR3 region has 14 residues. CDR1 and CDR2 from the germline V gene are LNHDA and SQIVND (reference sequence).

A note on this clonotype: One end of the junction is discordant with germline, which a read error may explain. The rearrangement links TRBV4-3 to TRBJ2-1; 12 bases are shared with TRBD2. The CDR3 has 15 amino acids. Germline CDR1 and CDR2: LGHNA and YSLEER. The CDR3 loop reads CASSQDPGLAGSLLF. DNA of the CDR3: TGCGCCAGCAGCCAAGATCCGGGACTAGCGGGCTCTCTACTCTTC.

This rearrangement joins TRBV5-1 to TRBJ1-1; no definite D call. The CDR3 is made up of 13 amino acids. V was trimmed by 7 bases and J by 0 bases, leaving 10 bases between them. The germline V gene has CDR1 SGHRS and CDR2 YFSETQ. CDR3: CASGLRMNTEAFF. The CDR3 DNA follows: TGCGCCAGCGGATTACGGATGAACACTGAAGCTTTCTTT.

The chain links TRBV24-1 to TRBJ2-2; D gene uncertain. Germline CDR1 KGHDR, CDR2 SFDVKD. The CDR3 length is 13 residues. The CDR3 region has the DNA TGTGATGAAGGATATGTCAACACCGGGGAGCTGTTTTTT. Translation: CDEGYVNTGELFF.

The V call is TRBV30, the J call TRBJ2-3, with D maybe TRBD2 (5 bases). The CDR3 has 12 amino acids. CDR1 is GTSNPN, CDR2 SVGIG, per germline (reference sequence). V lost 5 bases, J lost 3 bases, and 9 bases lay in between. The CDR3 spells CAWAGGTDTQYF. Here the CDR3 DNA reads TGTGCCTGGGCTGGCGGGACAGATACGCAGTATTTT. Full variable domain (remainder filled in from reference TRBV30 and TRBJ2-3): SQTIHQWPATLVQPVGSPLSLECTVEGTSNPNLYWYRQAAGRGLQLLFYSVGIGQISSEVPQNLSASRPQDRQFILSSKKLLLSDSGFYLCAWAGGTDTQYFGPGTRLTVL.

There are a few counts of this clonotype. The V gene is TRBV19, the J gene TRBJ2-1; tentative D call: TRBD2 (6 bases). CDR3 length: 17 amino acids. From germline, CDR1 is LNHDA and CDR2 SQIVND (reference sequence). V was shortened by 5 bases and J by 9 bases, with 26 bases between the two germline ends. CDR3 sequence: CASSPVSPTSRNTEQFF. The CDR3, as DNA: TGTGCCAGTAGTCCAGTATCTCCAACTAGCCGCAACACTGAGCAGTTCTTC.

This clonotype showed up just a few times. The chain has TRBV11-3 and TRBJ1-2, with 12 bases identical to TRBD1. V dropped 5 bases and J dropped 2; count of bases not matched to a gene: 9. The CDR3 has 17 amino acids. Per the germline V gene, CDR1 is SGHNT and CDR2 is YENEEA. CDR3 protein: CASSPRRGTGGNYGYTF. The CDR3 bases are TGTGCCAGCAGCCCCCGGCGGGGGACAGGGGGCAACTATGGCTACACCTTC.

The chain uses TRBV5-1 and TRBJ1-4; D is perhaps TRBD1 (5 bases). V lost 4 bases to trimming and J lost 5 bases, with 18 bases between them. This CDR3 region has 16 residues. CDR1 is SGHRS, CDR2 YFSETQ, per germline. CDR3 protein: CASSGGQTSLNEKLFF. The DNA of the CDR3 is TGCGCCAGCAGCGGCGGACAAACTTCTCTGAATGAAAAACTGTTTTTT.

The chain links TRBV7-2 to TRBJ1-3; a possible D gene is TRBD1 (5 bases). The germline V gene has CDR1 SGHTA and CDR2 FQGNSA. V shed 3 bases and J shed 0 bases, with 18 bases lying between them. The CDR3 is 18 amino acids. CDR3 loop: CASSFRTTDRSSGNTIYF. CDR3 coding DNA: TGTGCCAGCAGCTTCAGAACAACAGACAGAAGCTCTGGAAACACCATATATTTT.

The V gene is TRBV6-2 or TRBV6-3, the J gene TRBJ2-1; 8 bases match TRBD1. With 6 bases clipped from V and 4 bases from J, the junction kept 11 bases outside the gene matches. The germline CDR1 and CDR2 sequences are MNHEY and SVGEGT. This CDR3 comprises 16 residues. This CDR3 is CASSRTQGAEYNEQFF. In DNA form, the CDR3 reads TGTGCCAGCAGCCGAACCCAGGGGGCGGAATACAATGAGCAGTTCTTC.

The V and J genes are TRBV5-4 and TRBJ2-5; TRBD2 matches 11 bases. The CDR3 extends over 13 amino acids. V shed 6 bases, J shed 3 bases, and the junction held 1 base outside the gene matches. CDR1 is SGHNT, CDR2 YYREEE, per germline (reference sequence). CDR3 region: CASILAGEETQYF. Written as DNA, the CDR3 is TGTGCCAGCATACTAGCGGGAGAAGAGACCCAGTACTTC.

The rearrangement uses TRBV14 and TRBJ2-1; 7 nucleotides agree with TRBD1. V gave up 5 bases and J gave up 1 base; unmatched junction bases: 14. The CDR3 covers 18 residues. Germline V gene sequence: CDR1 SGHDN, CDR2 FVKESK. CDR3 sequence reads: CASSGGRQGIPSYNEQFF. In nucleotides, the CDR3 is TGTGCCAGCAGCGGGGGACGACAGGGTATCCCATCCTACAATGAGCAGTTCTTC.

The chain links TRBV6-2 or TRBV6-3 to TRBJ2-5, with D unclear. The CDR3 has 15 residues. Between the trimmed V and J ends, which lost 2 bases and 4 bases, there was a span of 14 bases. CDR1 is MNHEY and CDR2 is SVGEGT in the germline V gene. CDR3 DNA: TGTGCCAGCAGTTACGACACTCCCCAGAGAGAGACCCAGTACTTC. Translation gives CASSYDTPQRETQYF.

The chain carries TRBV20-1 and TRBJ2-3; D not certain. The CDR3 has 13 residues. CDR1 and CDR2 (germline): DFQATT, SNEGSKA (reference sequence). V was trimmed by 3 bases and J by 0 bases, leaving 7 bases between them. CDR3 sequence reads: CSARPSSTDTQYF. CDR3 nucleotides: TGCAGTGCTAGGCCAAGTAGCACAGATACGCAGTATTTT.

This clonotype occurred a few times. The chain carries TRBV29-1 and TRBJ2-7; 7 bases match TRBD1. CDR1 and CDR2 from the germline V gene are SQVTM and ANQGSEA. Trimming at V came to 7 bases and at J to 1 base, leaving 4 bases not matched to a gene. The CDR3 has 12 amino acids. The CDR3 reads CSAKDRSYEQYV. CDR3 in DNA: TGCAGCGCTAAGGACAGGTCCTACGAGCAGTACGTC.

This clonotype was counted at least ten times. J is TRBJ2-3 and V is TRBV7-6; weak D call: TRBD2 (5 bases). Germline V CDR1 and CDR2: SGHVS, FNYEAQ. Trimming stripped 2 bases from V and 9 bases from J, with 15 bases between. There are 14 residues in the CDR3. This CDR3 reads CASSLNVGVDTQYF. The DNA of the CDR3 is TGTGCCAGCAGCTTAAATGTGGGAGTAGACACGCAGTATTTT.

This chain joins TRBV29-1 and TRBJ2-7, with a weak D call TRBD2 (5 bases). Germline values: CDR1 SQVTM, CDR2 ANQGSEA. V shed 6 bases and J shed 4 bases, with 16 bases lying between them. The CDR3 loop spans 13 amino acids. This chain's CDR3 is CSVSRERGYEQYF. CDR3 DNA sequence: TGCAGCGTGAGCCGGGAAAGAGGGTACGAGCAGTACTTC.

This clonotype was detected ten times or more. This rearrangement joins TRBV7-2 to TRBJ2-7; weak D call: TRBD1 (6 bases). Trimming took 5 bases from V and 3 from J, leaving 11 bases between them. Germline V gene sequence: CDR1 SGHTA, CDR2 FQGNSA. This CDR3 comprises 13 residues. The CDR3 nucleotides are TGTGCCAGCAGCCCCCCAGGGGACTACGAGCAGTACGTC. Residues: CASSPPGDYEQYV.

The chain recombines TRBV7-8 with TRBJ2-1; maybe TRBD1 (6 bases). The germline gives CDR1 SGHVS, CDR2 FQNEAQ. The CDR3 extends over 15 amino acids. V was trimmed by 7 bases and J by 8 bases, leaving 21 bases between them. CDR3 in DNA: TGTGCCAGCACCCCCAGGGGTGGTAGTCAGGATGAGCAGTTCTTC. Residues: CASTPRGGSQDEQFF.

Here the CDR3 DNA reads TGTGCCAGCAGAGGGTGGGAGGGCGATGAGCAGTTCTTC. Translation gives CASRGWEGDEQFF. The V gene is TRBV28, the J gene TRBJ2-1; TRBD2 agrees at 7 bases. The CDR3 covers 13 residues. Per germline, CDR1 MDHEN and CDR2 SYDVKM. The junction had 7 bases not matched to a gene; V was cut back by 6 bases and J by 8 bases. The complete variable domain, with remaining parts taken from reference TRBV28 and TRBJ2-1, reads DVKVTQSSRYLVKRTGEKVFLECVQDMDHENMFWYRQDPGLGLRLIYFSYDVKMKEKGDIPEGYSVSREKKERFSLILESASTNQTSMYLCASRGWEGDEQFFGPGTRLTVL.

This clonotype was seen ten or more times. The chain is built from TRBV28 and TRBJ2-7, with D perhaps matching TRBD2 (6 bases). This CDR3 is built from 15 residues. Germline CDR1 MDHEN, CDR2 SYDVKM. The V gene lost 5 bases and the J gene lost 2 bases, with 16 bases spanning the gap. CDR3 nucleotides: TGTGCCAGCAGTCCGTTAGAGGGGAGGCCCTACGAGCAGTACTTC. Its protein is CASSPLEGRPYEQYF.

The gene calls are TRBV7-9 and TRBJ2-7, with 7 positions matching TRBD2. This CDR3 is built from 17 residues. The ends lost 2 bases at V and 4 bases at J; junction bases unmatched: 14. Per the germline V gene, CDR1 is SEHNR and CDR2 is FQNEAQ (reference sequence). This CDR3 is CASSLSRLGRESYEQYV. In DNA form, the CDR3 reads TGTGCCAGCAGCTTATCAAGGCTTGGGCGGGAGTCTTACGAGCAGTACGTC.

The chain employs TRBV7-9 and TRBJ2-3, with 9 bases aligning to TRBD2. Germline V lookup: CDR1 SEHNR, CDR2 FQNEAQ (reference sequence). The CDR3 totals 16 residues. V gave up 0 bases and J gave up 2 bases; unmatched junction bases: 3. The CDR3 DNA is TGTGCCAGCAGCTTAGCTAGCGGGAGTCTCACAGATACGCAGTATTTT. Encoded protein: CASSLASGSLTDTQYF.

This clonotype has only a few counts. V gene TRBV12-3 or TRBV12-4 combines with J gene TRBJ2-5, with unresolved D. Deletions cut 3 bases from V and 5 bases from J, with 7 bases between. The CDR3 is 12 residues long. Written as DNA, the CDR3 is TGTGCCAGCAGTTTTGGGTGGGAGACCCAGTACTTC. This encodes CASSFGWETQYF.

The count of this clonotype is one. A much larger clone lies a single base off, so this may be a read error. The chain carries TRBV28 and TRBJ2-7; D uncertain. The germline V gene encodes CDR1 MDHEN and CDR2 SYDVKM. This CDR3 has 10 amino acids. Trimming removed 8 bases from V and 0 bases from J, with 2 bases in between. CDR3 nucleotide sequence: TGTGCCAGCGCCTCCTACGAGCAGTACTTC. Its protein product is CASASYEQYF. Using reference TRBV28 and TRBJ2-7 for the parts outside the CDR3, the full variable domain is DVKVTQSSRYLVKRTGEKVFLECVQDMDHENMFWYRQDPGLGLRLIYFSYDVKMKEKGDIPEGYSVSREKKERFSLILESASTNQTSMYLCASASYEQYFGPGTRLTVT.

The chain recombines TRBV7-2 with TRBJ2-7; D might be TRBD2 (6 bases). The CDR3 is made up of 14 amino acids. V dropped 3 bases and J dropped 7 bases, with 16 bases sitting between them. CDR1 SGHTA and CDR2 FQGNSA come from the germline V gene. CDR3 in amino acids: CASSFLDGGGEQYV. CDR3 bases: TGTGCCAGCAGCTTCTTAGACGGAGGAGGGGAGCAGTACGTC.

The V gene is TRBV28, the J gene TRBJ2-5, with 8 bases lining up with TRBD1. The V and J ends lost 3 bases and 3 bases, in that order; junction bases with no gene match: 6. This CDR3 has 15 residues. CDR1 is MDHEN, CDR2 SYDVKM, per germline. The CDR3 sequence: CASSFQQGAKETQYF. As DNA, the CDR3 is TGTGCCAGCAGTTTTCAGCAGGGGGCAAAAGAGACCCAGTACTTC.